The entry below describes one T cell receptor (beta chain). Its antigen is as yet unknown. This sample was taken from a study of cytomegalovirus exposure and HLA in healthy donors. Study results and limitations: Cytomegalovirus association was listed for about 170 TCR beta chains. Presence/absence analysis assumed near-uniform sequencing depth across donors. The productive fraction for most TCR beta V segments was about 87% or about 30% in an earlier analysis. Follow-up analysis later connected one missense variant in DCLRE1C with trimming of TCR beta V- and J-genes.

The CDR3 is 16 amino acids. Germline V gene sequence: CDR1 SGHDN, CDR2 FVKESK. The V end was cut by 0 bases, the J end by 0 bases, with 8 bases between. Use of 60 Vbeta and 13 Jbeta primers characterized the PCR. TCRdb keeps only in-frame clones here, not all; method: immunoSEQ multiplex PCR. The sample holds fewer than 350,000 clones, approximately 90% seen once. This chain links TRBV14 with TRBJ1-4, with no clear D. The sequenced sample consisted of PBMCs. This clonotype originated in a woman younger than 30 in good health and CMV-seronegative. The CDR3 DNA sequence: TGTGCCAGCAGCCAAGAGAGGAAAACAACTAATGAAAAACTGTTTTTT. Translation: CASSQERKTTNEKLFF.